The 28 T cell receptor beta chains listed next were all sequenced from one sample in a study of shared clonotypes between healthy human individuals. Clones were read by immunoSEQ multiplex PCR, and TCRdb kept only the in-frame ones, dropping some. The table shows some 2,500,000 clones, with around 90% occurring only once. Sequenced: naive CD4+ T cells from PBMCs. This sample's subset: CD45RA+ positively selected. The receptors stem from a man aged 18 to 30 in good health. Some clones in this sample may be carry-over from other donors' samples.

This clone was recorded only once. The rearrangement joins TRBV29-1 to TRBJ1-2; 7 bases align to TRBD1. The CDR3 has 15 residues. Looked up from germline, CDR1 is SQVTM and CDR2 is ANQGSEA. The V and J ends lost 3 bases and 5 bases, in that order; junction bases with no gene match: 12. In nucleotides, the CDR3 is TGCAGCGTTGATTTAGAAGGCAGGGGGGGATATGGCTACACCTTC. Translated, it gives CSVDLEGRGGYGYTF. Full variable domain (missing parts from reference TRBV29-1 and TRBJ1-2): SAVISQKPSRDICQRGTSLTIQCQVDSQVTMMFWYRQQPGQSLTLIATANQGSEATYESGFVIDKFPISRPNLTFSTLTVSNMSPEDSSIYLCSVDLEGRGGYGYTFGSGTRLTVV.

This clone was seen only once. CDR3 DNA sequence: TGTGCCAGCGGGGACAAAACGGGACAGCCCCAGCATTTT. Translating it yields CASGDKTGQPQHF. The rearrangement links TRBV6-6 to TRBJ1-5, with D tentatively TRBD1 (6 bases). Germline loops: CDR1 MNHNY, CDR2 SVGAGI (reference sequence). This CDR3 contains 13 residues. Between the trimmed V and J ends, which lost 8 bases and 7 bases, there was a span of 15 bases.

This clone was counted once. The chain recombines TRBV18 with TRBJ2-5; D unresolved. V was shortened by 3 bases and J by 2 bases, with 10 bases between the two germline ends. The germline V gene encodes CDR1 KGHSH and CDR2 LQKENI. The CDR3 contains 14 residues. The CDR3 loop reads CASSPLAIQETQYF. The CDR3 nucleotides read TGTGCCAGCTCACCCCTGGCTATACAAGAGACCCAGTACTTC.

The V and J genes are TRBV2 and TRBJ1-3; the D gene is possibly TRBD1 (6 bases). V lost 6 bases and J lost 0, with 15 bases in between. The CDR3 length is 16 residues. Germline lookup yields CDR1 SNHLY and CDR2 FYNNEI. As DNA, the CDR3 is TGTGCCAGCAGGCGATCGACAGGAACCTCTGGAAACACCATATATTTT. Protein: CASRRSTGTSGNTIYF. The full variable domain, rest sourced from reference TRBV2 and TRBJ1-3, is EPEVTQTPSHQVTQMGQEVILRCVPISNHLYFYWYRQILGQKVEFLVSFYNNEISEKSEIFDDQFSVERPDGSNFTLKIRSTKLEDSAMYFCASRRSTGTSGNTIYFGEGSWLTVV.

This clone has a single count. V is TRBV28 and J is TRBJ2-5, with D possibly being TRBD1 or TRBD2 (5 bases each). Germline V gene data show CDR1 as MDHEN and CDR2 as SYDVKM. The V end was cut by 6 bases, the J end by 12 bases, with 20 bases between. CDR3 length: 13 amino acids. CDR3 sequence: CASSGAQVHLEYF. CDR3 nucleotide sequence: TGTGCCAGCAGCGGGGCACAGGTACATCTTGAGTACTTC.

This clone was picked up a small number of times. The chain carries TRBV19 and TRBJ1-1, with unresolved D. The germline gives CDR1 LNHDA, CDR2 SQIVND (reference sequence). Trimming stripped 6 bases from V and 5 bases from J, with 16 bases between. The CDR3 length is 14 residues. The DNA for the CDR3 is TGTGCCAGTAGGCGATCCGAGAGTTGGACTGAAGCTTTCTTT. This encodes CASRRSESWTEAFF. Complete variable domain (other parts from reference TRBV19 and TRBJ1-1): DGGITQSPKYLFRKEGQNVTLSCEQNLNHDAMYWYRQDPGQGLRLIYYSQIVNDFQKGDIAEGYSVSREKKESFPLTVTSAQKNPTAFYLCASRRSESWTEAFFGQGTRLTVV.

The chain carries TRBV11-2 and TRBJ2-2; D is uncertain. The CDR3 is made up of 14 amino acids. Germline V lookup: CDR1 SGHAT, CDR2 FQNNGV. V was shortened by 3 bases and J by 3 bases, with 8 bases between the two germline ends. For the CDR3, the DNA is TGTGCCAGCAGCTTTTTAGGGTACACCGGGGAGCTGTTTTTT. Translation: CASSFLGYTGELFF.

CDR3 region: CASSLLGGGPLNEQFF. For the CDR3, the DNA is TGTGCCAGCAGTTTACTCGGGGGAGGGCCGTTGAATGAGCAGTTCTTC. V gene TRBV27 combines with J gene TRBJ2-1, with 7 positions matching TRBD2. This CDR3 region has 16 residues. V was clipped by 2 bases and J by 7 bases; unmatched bases: 11. Germline-derived CDR1 and CDR2 are MNHEY and SMNVEV (reference sequence).

The chain is built from TRBV5-4 and TRBJ1-2; D uncertain. The CDR3 contains 14 residues. The germline V gene encodes CDR1 SGHNT and CDR2 YYREEE (reference sequence). V was shortened by 0 bases and J by 3 bases, with 9 bases between the two germline ends. The CDR3 loop reads CASSLEQVHYGYTF. Written as DNA, the CDR3 is TGTGCCAGCAGCTTGGAGCAGGTCCACTATGGCTACACCTTC.

A word on this clone: Other DNA sequences in the sample encode the same CDR3. V gene TRBV18 combines with J gene TRBJ1-2; the D is unclear. Trimming cost V 2 bases and J 6 bases, with 7 bases left between them. Germline V gene data show CDR1 as KGHSH and CDR2 as LQKENI. This CDR3 is built from 12 residues. CDR3 DNA sequence: TGTGCCAGCTCACCATCCGGGGATGGCTACACCTTC. Protein sequence: CASSPSGDGYTF. The variable domain in full, completed from reference TRBV18 and TRBJ1-2, reads NAGVMQNPRHLVRRRGQEARLRCSPMKGHSHVYWYRQLPEEGLKFMVYLQKENIIDESGMPKERFSAEFPKEGPSILRIQQVVRGDSAAYFCASSPSGDGYTFGSGTRLTVV.

This chain uses TRBV19 with TRBJ2-7; possibly TRBD1 for D (6 bases). V was pared by 10 bases and J by 5 bases, with 15 bases between. CDR1 is LNHDA, CDR2 SQIVND, per germline (reference sequence). The CDR3 runs 12 residues. CDR3 nucleotide sequence: TGTGCCAACCCGGACAGATCGGACGAGCAGTACTTC. Translated: CANPDRSDEQYF.

The chain has TRBV28 and TRBJ2-7; no clear D. V dropped 6 bases and J dropped 7 bases, with 13 bases sitting between them. CDR1 and CDR2 (germline): MDHEN, SYDVKM. This CDR3 comprises 12 residues. The CDR3 protein is CASSPGVGEQYF. The DNA for the CDR3 is TGTGCCAGCAGCCCCGGAGTAGGGGAGCAGTACTTC.

A single count supports this clone. At the DNA level, this CDR3 is encoded by other sequences in the same sample as well. V usage is TRBV4-3 and J usage is TRBJ1-1; D is ambiguous. The CDR3 loop spans 14 amino acids. Germline CDR1 is LGHNA and CDR2 is YSLEER. V was cut by 1 base and J by 0 bases, with 6 bases left in between. CDR3 DNA: TGCGCCAGCAGCCAAGGAGGCCTGAACACTGAAGCTTTCTTT. Its translation: CASSQGGLNTEAFF.

The rearrangement links TRBV19 to TRBJ2-3; 12 nucleotides match TRBD2. J lost 5 bases, V lost 2 bases, and 5 bases had no gene match. The CDR3 totals 16 residues. Germline V gene data show CDR1 as LNHDA and CDR2 as SQIVND (reference sequence). CDR3 amino acids: CASSIRLAGVGDTQYF. The CDR3 coding sequence is TGTGCCAGTAGTATACGACTAGCGGGAGTGGGAGATACGCAGTATTTT.

J is TRBJ1-1 and V is TRBV15, with 8 bases matching TRBD1. The CDR3 length is 14 residues. V gave up 3 bases and J gave up 8 bases; unmatched junction bases: 8. Germline assignment: CDR1 LNHNV and CDR2 YYDKDF (reference sequence). CDR3 sequence: CATSRDRARGEAFF. CDR3 in DNA: TGTGCCACCAGCAGGGACAGGGCGAGGGGGGAAGCTTTCTTT. The entire variable domain, with the rest obtained from reference TRBV15 and TRBJ1-1, is as follows: DAMVIQNPRYQVTQFGKPVTLSCSQTLNHNVMYWYQQKSSQAPKLLFHYYDKDFNNEADTPDNFQSRRPNTSFCFLDIRSPGLGDTAMYLCATSRDRARGEAFFGQGTRLTVV.

The chain carries TRBV7-2 and TRBJ1-1, with 8 nucleotides matching TRBD1. This CDR3 is 16 amino acids long. From germline, CDR1 is SGHTA and CDR2 FQGNSA. V was pared by 5 bases and J by 0 bases, with 8 bases of the junction left unmatched. The CDR3 sequence: CASSRRTGLMNTEAFF. In DNA form, the CDR3 reads TGTGCCAGCAGCCGGCGGACAGGGCTCATGAACACTGAAGCTTTCTTT. Together with reference TRBV7-2 and TRBJ1-1, the CDR3 gives the full variable domain: GAGVSQSPSNKVTEKGKDVELRCDPISGHTALYWYRQSLGQGLEFLIYFQGNSAPDKSGLPSDRFSAERTGGSVSTLTIQRTQQEDSAVYLCASSRRTGLMNTEAFFGQGTRLTVV.

The chain carries TRBV25-1 and TRBJ1-4; D perhaps matches TRBD1 (5 bases). The CDR3 length is 15 residues. Germline-derived CDR1 and CDR2 are MGHDK and SYGVNS. The V end was cut by 1 base, the J end by 3 bases, with 9 bases between. The CDR3: CASSELEGANEKLFF. CDR3 DNA: TGTGCCAGCAGTGAATTGGAAGGGGCTAATGAAAAACTGTTTTTT.

This chain connects TRBV28 to TRBJ1-2, with a tentative D call TRBD1 (5 bases). V gave up 8 bases and J gave up 5 bases, with 15 bases separating them. The CDR3 has 13 amino acids. Germline assignment: CDR1 MDHEN and CDR2 SYDVKM. CDR3 protein: CASVAAGKYGYTF. The CDR3, as DNA: TGTGCCAGCGTTGCGGCAGGGAAGTATGGCTACACCTTC.

The chain has TRBV18 and TRBJ1-5; D not certain. Germline-derived CDR1 and CDR2 are KGHSH and LQKENI. V was cut by 2 bases and J by 6 bases, with 11 bases left in between. This CDR3 region has 14 residues. CDR3 amino acids: CASSPGVGIQPQHF. The CDR3 bases are TGTGCCAGCTCACCAGGGGTAGGAATTCAGCCCCAGCATTTT.

This clone is a singleton in its sample. The V and J genes are TRBV18 and TRBJ1-1; weak D call: TRBD1 (5 bases). Germline CDR1 is KGHSH and CDR2 is LQKENI. The CDR3 runs to 18 residues. Trimming cost V 0 bases and J 0 bases, with 17 bases left between them. This CDR3 reads CASSPPRFSGGMNTEAFF. CDR3 DNA sequence: TGTGCCAGCTCACCACCGCGTTTCTCGGGGGGAATGAACACTGAAGCTTTCTTT.

The rearrangement uses TRBV18 and TRBJ2-7; 7 nucleotides line up with TRBD1. CDR1 KGHSH and CDR2 LQKENI come from the germline V gene. CDR3 size: 17 residues. V lost 2 bases and J lost 0; bases outside the gene matches: 10. The CDR3: CASSPGVLAGGSYEQYF. The CDR3 DNA is TGTGCCAGCTCACCAGGTGTTCTTGCAGGGGGCTCCTACGAGCAGTACTTC.

The chain combines TRBV6-1 with TRBJ1-2; maybe TRBD1 (5 bases). The CDR3 runs 14 residues. V was cut by 4 bases and J by 4 bases, with 13 bases left in between. Germline-derived CDR1 and CDR2 are MNHNS and SASEGT. CDR3 loop: CASSAAGTGYGYTF. Written as DNA, the CDR3 is TGTGCCAGCAGTGCTGCCGGGACGGGCTATGGCTACACCTTC.

The chain couples TRBV28 to TRBJ2-1, with TRBD2 matching over 7 bases. Germline assignment: CDR1 MDHEN and CDR2 SYDVKM. The CDR3 runs 14 residues. Trimming at V came to 3 bases and at J to 8 bases, leaving 7 bases not matched to a gene. The CDR3 coding sequence is TGTGCCAGCAGTTTCAGGACTAGAGGAGATGAGCAGTTCTTC. This gives the protein CASSFRTRGDEQFF.

This chain uses TRBV5-1 with TRBJ1-2; D unresolved. CDR3 length: 15 residues. The ends were cut back, 5 bases at V and 0 bases at J, with 14 bases in the middle. The germline V gene has CDR1 SGHRS and CDR2 YFSETQ. In DNA, the CDR3 is TGCGCCAGCAGGACCGGGGTGTCCGCTAACTATGGCTACACCTTC. It translates to CASRTGVSANYGYTF.

V gene TRBV6-4 combines with J gene TRBJ2-1, with D tentatively TRBD1 or TRBD2 (5 bases each). The V and J ends lost 4 bases and 10 bases respectively, with 17 bases between them. This CDR3 comprises 14 residues. Germline CDR1 reads MRHNA; CDR2 reads SNTAGT. CDR3 sequence: CASSVEWGSGEQFF. As DNA, the CDR3 is TGTGCCAGCAGTGTGGAGTGGGGGTCAGGGGAGCAGTTCTTC.

The rearrangement uses TRBV6-5 and TRBJ2-1, with TRBD2 matching 10 bases. This CDR3 region has 16 residues. Germline lookup yields CDR1 MNHEY and CDR2 SVGAGI. V lost 0 bases to trimming and J lost 6 bases; unmatched junction nucleotides: 5. The CDR3 spells CASSYSTSGQSNEQFF. The CDR3 DNA reads TGTGCCAGCAGTTACTCGACTAGCGGGCAAAGCAATGAGCAGTTCTTC.

This chain joins TRBV6-5 and TRBJ2-7, with D possibly being TRBD2 (5 bases). Trimming took off 5 bases at V and 7 bases at J, with 18 bases between the two ends. CDR1 is MNHEY and CDR2 is SVGAGI in the germline V gene. The CDR3 spans 14 residues. The CDR3, as DNA: TGTGCCAGCAGTCGATACGGGGTGGAATATGAGCAGTACTTC. It is translated as CASSRYGVEYEQYF.

V gene TRBV6-5 combines with J gene TRBJ2-2; no clear D. The CDR3 runs to 13 residues. Trimming shortened V by 8 bases and J by 4 bases, and 11 bases separated the two germline ends. The V gene's germline CDR1 is MNHEY and CDR2 SVGAGI. The CDR3 loop reads CASGLRVTGELFF. CDR3 DNA: TGTGCCAGCGGTCTTCGGGTCACCGGGGAGCTGTTTTTT.